This T cell receptor beta chain was recorded in a study of identical twins. Findings of the study overall: Potential partial confounding of zero-insertion analyses by invariant MAIT and iNKT cells was noted. Fewer insertions were carried by abundant cord blood beta clonotypes, but none was seen in memory repertoires.

Trimming took off 7 bases at V and 2 bases at J, with 16 bases between the two ends. CDR1 and CDR2 from the germline V gene are SGHTA and FQGTGA. This CDR3 is built from 15 residues. This clonotype came up many times. The antigen remains undetermined. Template switching supplied a universal primer site; unique molecular identifiers were carried on the cDNA. TCRdb ran MiXCR on the 5' RACE reads and lists one entry per CDR3 protein. Of some 660,000 distinct CDR3 sequences in the sample, around 8.6% were seen once. These records were also assigned to another study, of yellow fever vaccine responses in identical twins.

The V gene is TRBV7-3, the J gene TRBJ2-3, with D possibly being TRBD1 or TRBD2 (5 bases each). Sequenced input: PBMCs. The clonotype comes from a woman aged 18-29 years in good health. CDR3 DNA: TGTGCCAGCACTAATGGGCCGGGGACCACAGATACGCAGTATTTT. It specifies CASTNGPGTTDTQYF.